This record covers a single T cell receptor beta chain. This record belongs to a study of blood T cell repertoires in COVID-19. Two negative PCRs, clearance, or symptom resolution characterized the recovered Cohort 3 donors. Sequencing used immunoSEQ multiplex PCR; TCRdb keeps in-frame clones, though not all of them. The sample shows 160,000 or so clones, around 80% of them seen only once. With 0 bases removed from V and 7 bases from J, the gap between germline ends came to 16 bases. The CDR3 is 15 residues long. Germline lookup yields CDR1 SGHDT and CDR2 YYEEEE. The chain couples TRBV5-6 to TRBJ1-1; weak D call: TRBD1 (5 bases). Sequenced sample: PBMCs or T cells enriched from blood (not recorded which). This clonotype was sampled from a woman in her sixties who had recovered from COVID-19. CDR3 coding DNA: TGTGCCAGCAGCTTGGTTCCGGGTTCGGGGGTTGAAGCTTTCTTT. Residues: CASSLVPGSGVEAFF.